This is a list of T cell receptor beta chains from one sample in a study of molecular identifiers for immune sequencing clone quantification. TCRdb independently ran MiXCR on the PCR reads; one entry per CDR3 protein. The sample shows about 510,000 distinct CDR3 sequences, 20% to 25% of them seen only once. The sequencing sample was made of naive CD8+ T cells from blood, with Jurkat cell RNA spiked in. These receptors all come from a human donor in good health. Some libraries in this study had Jurkat cell RNA spiked in. CDR3s include the opening cysteine and the closing phenylalanine or tryptophan. D genes are given only for firm matches. The listing skips clone size in some rows; elsewhere it reads once, few, many or a size class.

D gene: TRBD1
clone size: .
J gene: TRBJ2-2
V gene: TRBV9
CDR3 DNA: TGTGCCAGCAGCGTAGTGGTCGGGACAGGGCTCACCGGGGAGCTGTTTTTT
CDR3 protein: CASSVVVGTGLTGELFF

D gene: .
clone size: many
J gene: TRBJ2-3
V gene: TRBV27
CDR3 DNA: TGTGCCAGTGATAAACCGGGACACCTCACAGATACGCAGTATTTT
CDR3 protein: CASDKPGHLTDTQYF

D gene: .
clone size: .
J gene: TRBJ2-3
V gene: TRBV11-3
CDR3 DNA: TGTGCCAGCAGCCGAGACACTGCTAGCACAGATACGCAGTATTTT
CDR3 protein: CASSRDTASTDTQYF

D gene: .
clone size: .
J gene: TRBJ1-5
V gene: TRBV7-6
CDR3 DNA: TGTGCCAGCAGCCCCCAACCAAACGGATATAGCAATCAGCCCCAGCATTTT
CDR3 protein: CASSPQPNGYSNQPQHF

D gene: .
clone size: few
J gene: TRBJ2-2
V gene: TRBV6-5
CDR3 DNA: TGTGCCAGCAGTTTCATCACCGGGGAGCTGTTTTTT
CDR3 protein: CASSFITGELFF

D gene: .
clone size: .
J gene: TRBJ1-1
V gene: TRBV20-1
CDR3 DNA: TGCAGTGCTAGAGATCTTCTAGTCGGAGTGAACACTGAAGCTTTCTTT
CDR3 protein: CSARDLLVGVNTEAFF

D gene: .
clone size: few
J gene: TRBJ2-1
V gene: TRBV5-1
CDR3 DNA: TGCGCCAGCAGCCTCCTAGCGCCCTCCTACAATGAGCAGTTCTTC
CDR3 protein: CASSLLAPSYNEQFF

D gene: TRBD1
clone size: many
J gene: TRBJ1-1
V gene: TRBV5-4
CDR3 DNA: TGTGCCAGCAGCTTGGGGGACAGCGAAGCTTTCTTT
CDR3 protein: CASSLGDSEAFF

D gene: .
clone size: many
J gene: TRBJ2-2
V gene: TRBV2
CDR3 DNA: TGTGCCAGCAGTGATGGGCTGGACATAGTCACCGGGGAGCTGTTTTTT
CDR3 protein: CASSDGLDIVTGELFF

D gene: TRBD1
clone size: many
J gene: TRBJ2-7
V gene: TRBV20-1
CDR3 DNA: TGCAGTGCTCCGGACAGGGGTGTCTACGAGCAGTACTTC
CDR3 protein: CSAPDRGVYEQYF

D gene: .
clone size: many
J gene: TRBJ2-5
V gene: TRBV29-1
CDR3 DNA: TGCAGCGTTGAAGGGCAGGGCATAGGGACCCAGTACTTC
CDR3 protein: CSVEGQGIGTQYF

D gene: .
clone size: many
J gene: TRBJ2-3
V gene: TRBV7-7
CDR3 DNA: TGTGCCAGCAGCTTACGGGGACCGCCGCTTCCCACAGATACGCAGTATTTT
CDR3 protein: CASSLRGPPLPTDTQYF

D gene: TRBD1
clone size: many
J gene: TRBJ1-5
V gene: TRBV7-2
CDR3 DNA: TGTGCCAGCAGCTACGAGACAGGGGGTTTTCAGCCCCAGCATTTT
CDR3 protein: CASSYETGGFQPQHF

D gene: .
clone size: few
J gene: TRBJ2-5
V gene: TRBV4-3
CDR3 DNA: TGCGCCAGCAGCCAAGATAAGCCTGGGCTTACCCAAGAGACCCAGTACTTC
CDR3 protein: CASSQDKPGLTQETQYF

D gene: .
clone size: many
J gene: TRBJ2-5
V gene: TRBV7-6
CDR3 DNA: TGTGCCAGCAGCCCAAATTTTCTAGAGACCCAGTACTTC
CDR3 protein: CASSPNFLETQYF

D gene: .
clone size: few
J gene: TRBJ2-5
V gene: TRBV7-6
CDR3 DNA: TGTGCCAGCGAGGGTGAGACCCAGTACTTC
CDR3 protein: CASEGETQYF

D gene: .
clone size: .
J gene: TRBJ2-2
V gene: TRBV28
CDR3 DNA: TGTGCCAGCAGTTTCAGGGTCGGGACCGGGGAGCTGTTTTTT
CDR3 protein: CASSFRVGTGELFF

D gene: .
clone size: .
J gene: TRBJ2-7
V gene: TRBV4-3
CDR3 DNA: TGCGCCAGCAGCCAGGGCTACGAGCGGTACTTC
CDR3 protein: CASSQGYERYF

D gene: .
clone size: many
J gene: TRBJ1-1
V gene: TRBV5-8
CDR3 DNA: TGTGCCAGCAGTCCTACCGGGGGGGCGCCGTTGATGAACACTGAAGCTTTCTTT
CDR3 protein: CASSPTGGAPLMNTEAFF

D gene: .
clone size: few
J gene: TRBJ2-7
V gene: TRBV6-5
CDR3 DNA: TGTGCCAGCCAGCACCAGGGCGCCTACGAGCAGTACTTC
CDR3 protein: CASQHQGAYEQYF

D gene: .
clone size: .
J gene: TRBJ1-2
V gene: TRBV13
CDR3 DNA: TGTGCCAGCAGCCGTCGGGGGAGGAATGGCTACACCTTC
CDR3 protein: CASSRRGRNGYTF

D gene: .
clone size: many
J gene: TRBJ2-7
V gene: TRBV7-2
CDR3 DNA: TGTGCCAGCAGCTTAAGGGAGTACCCGTACGAGCAGTACTTC
CDR3 protein: CASSLREYPYEQYF

D gene: TRBD1
clone size: many
J gene: TRBJ2-5
V gene: TRBV29-1
CDR3 DNA: TGCAGCGTTGATGGTGGGACAGGAGCCTTTAGTGATCAAGAGACCCAGTACTTC
CDR3 protein: CSVDGGTGAFSDQETQYF

D gene: TRBD1
clone size: few
J gene: TRBJ2-2
V gene: TRBV24-1
CDR3 DNA: TGTGCCACCAGTGATCTGAGGACAGGGATGGCCGGGGAGCTGTTTTTT
CDR3 protein: CATSDLRTGMAGELFF

D gene: .
clone size: few
J gene: TRBJ2-1
V gene: TRBV11-2
CDR3 DNA: TGTGCCAGCAACCCTCGAGGGAATGAGCAGTTCTTC
CDR3 protein: CASNPRGNEQFF

D gene: TRBD2
clone size: few
J gene: TRBJ2-1
V gene: TRBV27
CDR3 DNA: TGTGCCAGCAATCCAAGCGGGACTTACAATGAGCAGTTCTTC
CDR3 protein: CASNPSGTYNEQFF

D gene: .
clone size: few
J gene: TRBJ2-5
V gene: TRBV13
CDR3 DNA: TGTGCCAGCAGCTTAAATGGCGGGGAGACCCAGTACTTC
CDR3 protein: CASSLNGGETQYF

D gene: .
clone size: many
J gene: TRBJ1-5
V gene: TRBV18
CDR3 DNA: TGTGCCAGCAGCCCGACCACAGGTGGCAATCAGCCCCAGCATTTT
CDR3 protein: CASSPTTGGNQPQHF

D gene: TRBD2
clone size: many
J gene: TRBJ2-3
V gene: TRBV14
CDR3 DNA: TGTGCCAGCAGTCTCGGTAGCGGGAGAGGATATACGCAGTATTTT
CDR3 protein: CASSLGSGRGYTQYF

D gene: .
clone size: .
J gene: TRBJ2-6
V gene: TRBV21-1
CDR3 DNA: TGTGCCAGCAGCAAAGCGGGTCGAACAGGAAGCCCCTCTGGGGCCAACGTCCTGACTTTC
CDR3 protein: CASSKAGRTGSPSGANVLTF

D gene: .
clone size: .
J gene: TRBJ2-4
V gene: TRBV2
CDR3 DNA: TGTGCCAGCAGGACTAGTGCAGGGGCCAAAAACATTCAGTACTTC
CDR3 protein: CASRTSAGAKNIQYF

D gene: .
clone size: many
J gene: TRBJ1-4
V gene: TRBV12-3/TRBV12-4
CDR3 DNA: TGTGCCAGCGGGAGCAGCCTTAATGAAAAACTGTTTTTT
CDR3 protein: CASGSSLNEKLFF

D gene: .
clone size: many
J gene: TRBJ2-3
V gene: TRBV7-9
CDR3 DNA: TGTGCCAGCAGCATGGAAAACACAGATACGCAGTATTTT
CDR3 protein: CASSMENTDTQYF

D gene: .
clone size: .
J gene: TRBJ1-1
V gene: TRBV19
CDR3 DNA: TGTGCCAGTACCCCTGGGGCCCAACCAGTGAACACTGAAGCTTTCTTT
CDR3 protein: CASTPGAQPVNTEAFF

D gene: .
clone size: .
J gene: TRBJ2-7
V gene: TRBV2
CDR3 DNA: TGTGCCAGCAGTGGGGGGCCTTCCTACGAGCAGTACTTC
CDR3 protein: CASSGGPSYEQYF

D gene: TRBD1
clone size: .
J gene: TRBJ1-5
V gene: TRBV19
CDR3 DNA: TGTGCCAGTAGTACACGGGACAGCTTCAATCAGCCCCAGCATTTT
CDR3 protein: CASSTRDSFNQPQHF

D gene: TRBD1
clone size: many
J gene: TRBJ2-7
V gene: TRBV28
CDR3 DNA: TGTGCCAGCAGATTGACAGGGGGTATCGACGAGCAGTACTTC
CDR3 protein: CASRLTGGIDEQYF

D gene: .
clone size: many
J gene: TRBJ2-3
V gene: TRBV19
CDR3 DNA: TGTGCCAGTAGTATAGGGATTAGCGGATCAACAGATACGCAGTATTTT
CDR3 protein: CASSIGISGSTDTQYF

D gene: TRBD2
clone size: .
J gene: TRBJ2-2
V gene: TRBV6-2/TRBV6-3
CDR3 DNA: TGTGCCAGCAGTTACTCGGGACTAGCGGGAGCCGGGGAGCTGTTTTTT
CDR3 protein: CASSYSGLAGAGELFF

D gene: TRBD1
clone size: .
J gene: TRBJ2-2
V gene: TRBV19
CDR3 DNA: TGTGCCAGTACCCCAGGGGGCATCACCGGGGAGCTGTTTTTT
CDR3 protein: CASTPGGITGELFF

D gene: .
clone size: .
J gene: TRBJ2-7
V gene: TRBV29-1
CDR3 DNA: TGCAGCGGCACACAGGGTTTGGGCTACGAGCAGTACTTC
CDR3 protein: CSGTQGLGYEQYF

D gene: TRBD2
clone size: few
J gene: TRBJ2-5
V gene: TRBV7-9
CDR3 DNA: TGTGCCAGCAGCCTCCCGGGTAGCGGGAGGTTTGAGACCCAGTACTTC
CDR3 protein: CASSLPGSGRFETQYF

D gene: TRBD1
clone size: many
J gene: TRBJ2-5
V gene: TRBV28
CDR3 DNA: TGTGCCAGCAGCTACAGACAGGGACGAGAGACCCAGTACTTC
CDR3 protein: CASSYRQGRETQYF

D gene: TRBD1
clone size: many
J gene: TRBJ1-6
V gene: TRBV20-1
CDR3 DNA: TGCAGTGCTAGAGATTGGAAGCGGGACAGAAATAATTCACCCCTCCACTTT
CDR3 protein: CSARDWKRDRNNSPLHF

D gene: .
clone size: many
J gene: TRBJ1-1
V gene: TRBV6-2/TRBV6-3
CDR3 DNA: TGTGCCAGCAGTTACTCCAGATACCCGAACACTGAAGCTTTCTTT
CDR3 protein: CASSYSRYPNTEAFF

D gene: .
clone size: .
J gene: TRBJ2-1
V gene: TRBV6-5
CDR3 DNA: TGTGCCAGCAGTTACAGGGACGACGAATACGAGCAGTTCTTC
CDR3 protein: CASSYRDDEYEQFF

D gene: TRBD1
clone size: .
J gene: TRBJ2-1
V gene: TRBV28
CDR3 DNA: TGTGCCAGCAGTCCCTGGGTGGGGACAGGGGTAAACAATGAGCAGTTCTTC
CDR3 protein: CASSPWVGTGVNNEQFF

D gene: .
clone size: many
J gene: TRBJ1-2
V gene: TRBV29-1
CDR3 DNA: TGCAGCGTCGCCGGGGACCGGAGGAATGGCTACACCTTC
CDR3 protein: CSVAGDRRNGYTF

D gene: .
clone size: .
J gene: TRBJ1-2
V gene: TRBV4-2
CDR3 DNA: TGTGCCAGCAGCCAAGAGGCGACGGCGGACTATGGCTACACCTTC
CDR3 protein: CASSQEATADYGYTF

D gene: TRBD1
clone size: many
J gene: TRBJ1-5
V gene: TRBV6-5
CDR3 DNA: TGTGCCAGCAGTTCGGGACAGAAATATAGCAATCAGCCCCAGCATTTT
CDR3 protein: CASSSGQKYSNQPQHF

D gene: .
clone size: .
J gene: TRBJ2-3
V gene: TRBV30
CDR3 DNA: TGTGCCTGGAGCAAAGGGGGGTCTTCTAGCACAGATACGCAGTATTTT
CDR3 protein: CAWSKGGSSSTDTQYF

D gene: TRBD1
clone size: many
J gene: TRBJ2-5
V gene: TRBV20-1
CDR3 DNA: TGCAGTCCTAACCCACCGGACAGGGTGGAGACCCAGTACTTC
CDR3 protein: CSPNPPDRVETQYF